A selection of T cell receptor beta chains follows, all from one sample in a study of blood T cell repertoires in COVID-19. Sequenced by immunoSEQ multiplex PCR; TCRdb stores in-frame clones only, minus some. This sample has about 280,000 clones; about 83% occur once, and the top ten carry roughly 10%. The specimen sequenced was peripheral blood. The receptors here all came from a woman in her forties or fifties who had recovered from COVID-19. Each CDR3 is given with its conserved first and last residue. A D gene is named only where the DNA matches it firmly. A clone size is listed for some rows: how often the clone was seen (once, few, many), or a class if it is expanded.

V gene,J gene,CDR3 length,clone size,D gene,CDR3 DNA,CDR3 protein
TRBV5-4,TRBJ2-7,13,NA,NA,TGTGCCAGCAGCTTGGCGTTCAGGGGAGAGCAGTACTTC,CASSLAFRGEQYF
TRBV19,TRBJ2-7,14,NA,TRBD1,TGTGCCAGTAGTATAGGGACAGGGCATACGGAGCAGTACTTC,CASSIGTGHTEQYF
TRBV6-6,TRBJ1-2,15,NA,NA,TGTGCCAGCAGTTTCAATCCGGGACAACCCTATGGCTACACCTTC,CASSFNPGQPYGYTF
TRBV2,TRBJ1-2,14,NA,TRBD1,TGTGCCAGCAGTGAGCCGCGCAGGGGGCATGGCTACACCTTC,CASSEPRRGHGYTF
TRBV2,TRBJ2-7,13,once,TRBD2,TGTGCCAGCAAACTAGCGGATACTAACGAGCAGTACTTC,CASKLADTNEQYF
TRBV28,TRBJ2-3,12,NA,NA,TGTGCCAGCAGTCAAGAGGCTTACACGCAGTATTTT,CASSQEAYTQYF
TRBV6-5,TRBJ2-3,13,NA,NA,TGTGCCAGCAAAGCCACCAGCACAGATACGCAGTATTTT,CASKATSTDTQYF
TRBV3-1/TRBV3-2,TRBJ1-2,15,NA,TRBD1,TGTGCCAGCAGCCAACCCCTCGGGACAGTAAATGGCTACACCTTC,CASSQPLGTVNGYTF
TRBV3-1/TRBV3-2,TRBJ2-7,12,NA,NA,TGTGCCAGCAGCCTAAACTCCTACGAGCAGTACTTC,CASSLNSYEQYF
TRBV9,TRBJ2-2,16,NA,TRBD2,TGTGCCAGCAGCACGGGGACTAGCGGGAGGATCGGGGAGCTGTTTTTT,CASSTGTSGRIGELFF
TRBV10-2,TRBJ1-3,15,NA,TRBD1,TGCGCCAGCGTGGCCCCAGGGGGTTCAGGAAACACCATATATTTT,CASVAPGGSGNTIYF
TRBV6-5,TRBJ2-3,15,NA,NA,TGTGCCAGCAGCATCACCCCGCAGGGTACAGATACGCAGTATTTT,CASSITPQGTDTQYF
TRBV2,TRBJ1-5,16,NA,NA,TGTGCCAGCAGCGCGGCCTTCCCAGGGGGCAATCAGCCCCAGCATTTT,CASSAAFPGGNQPQHF
TRBV3-1/TRBV3-2,TRBJ2-7,16,NA,TRBD2,TGTGCCAGCAGCCCGCGCACTAGCGGGAGAACCTACGAGCAGTACTTC,CASSPRTSGRTYEQYF
TRBV18,TRBJ2-1,16,NA,TRBD2,TGTGCCAGCTCACCCAGAAGCGGGGGGGCCGGGCGAGAGCAGTTCTTC,CASSPRSGGAGREQFF
TRBV5-1,TRBJ2-4,14,NA,TRBD1,TGCGCCAGTTCGGGACAGGGGGCATTGGACATTCAGTACTTC,CASSGQGALDIQYF
TRBV12-3/TRBV12-4,TRBJ1-5,13,NA,NA,TGTGCCAGCGGCAGGGGTAGCAATCAGCCCCAGCATTTT,CASGRGSNQPQHF
TRBV5-5,TRBJ2-1,17,NA,TRBD2,TGTGCCAGCAGCGGATCGACTAGCGGGCTAAGAGAGTATGAGCAGTTCTTC,CASSGSTSGLREYEQFF
TRBV13,TRBJ2-1,17,NA,TRBD2,TGTGCCAGCAGCTTGGGATTAGGACTAGCGGTTTACAATGAGCAGTTCTTC,CASSLGLGLAVYNEQFF
TRBV4-2,TRBJ1-5,15,NA,NA,TGTGCCAGCAGCCAAGATGCAAGTGGTGGCCAGCCCCAGCATTTT,CASSQDASGGQPQHF
TRBV5-1,TRBJ2-3,15,NA,NA,TGCGCCAGCAGCTTTAAGAACAGCATCACAGATACGCAGTATTTT,CASSFKNSITDTQYF
TRBV30,TRBJ2-3,13,NA,NA,TGTGCCTGGAGTCCCCAGAGCACAGATACGCAGTATTTT,CAWSPQSTDTQYF
TRBV10-3,TRBJ1-5,14,NA,NA,TGTGCCATCAGTGAGGACAACCTCAATCAGCCCCAGCATTTT,CAISEDNLNQPQHF
TRBV28,TRBJ1-1,14,NA,NA,TGTGCCAGCAGTTCCACTATGGGGAGCGCTGAAGCTTTCTTT,CASSSTMGSAEAFF
TRBV4-3,TRBJ2-3,16,once,TRBD2,TGCGCCAGCAGCCCACGAGGGACGGGAGGTATAGATACGCAGTATTTT,CASSPRGTGGIDTQYF
TRBV27,TRBJ2-1,18,NA,TRBD2,TGTGCCAGCAGCATATGGATTAGCGGGGGGGCAAGGCACAATGAGCAGTTCTTC,CASSIWISGGARHNEQFF
TRBV6-6,TRBJ2-3,15,NA,TRBD2,TGTGCCAGCAATGAACAGCGGGAGGGCCTAAATACGCAGTATTTT,CASNEQREGLNTQYF
TRBV6-5,TRBJ2-1,15,NA,NA,TGTGCCAGCAGTTACCCACGGACTCTGAACAATGAGCAGTTCTTC,CASSYPRTLNNEQFF
TRBV7-2,TRBJ2-7,16,NA,TRBD2,TGTGCCAGCACTCCTGGGTCGGGACTAGCGAACTACGAGCAGTACTTC,CASTPGSGLANYEQYF
TRBV28,TRBJ1-5,14,NA,NA,TGTGCCAGCAGTTGGACAGATTCAGGTCAGCCCCAGCATTTT,CASSWTDSGQPQHF
TRBV19,TRBJ1-2,16,NA,NA,TGTGCCAGTAGTATACACCCATCGGGATTCAACTATGGCTACACCTTC,CASSIHPSGFNYGYTF
TRBV7-2,TRBJ1-2,16,NA,NA,TGTGCCAGCACCTCTGGGGGGGCTGGACAGAACTATGGCTACACCTTC,CASTSGGAGQNYGYTF
TRBV11-3,TRBJ1-1,13,few,NA,TGTGCCAGCAGCTTATCCCAGAACACTGAAGCTTTCTTT,CASSLSQNTEAFF
TRBV5-1,TRBJ2-1,16,NA,NA,TGCGCCAGCAGCCCGGATGTGGGAGGAGGCTACAATGAGCAGTTCTTC,CASSPDVGGGYNEQFF
TRBV19,TRBJ2-7,13,NA,TRBD1,TGTGCCAGTAGGGACAGGGTGACCTACGAGCAGTACTTC,CASRDRVTYEQYF